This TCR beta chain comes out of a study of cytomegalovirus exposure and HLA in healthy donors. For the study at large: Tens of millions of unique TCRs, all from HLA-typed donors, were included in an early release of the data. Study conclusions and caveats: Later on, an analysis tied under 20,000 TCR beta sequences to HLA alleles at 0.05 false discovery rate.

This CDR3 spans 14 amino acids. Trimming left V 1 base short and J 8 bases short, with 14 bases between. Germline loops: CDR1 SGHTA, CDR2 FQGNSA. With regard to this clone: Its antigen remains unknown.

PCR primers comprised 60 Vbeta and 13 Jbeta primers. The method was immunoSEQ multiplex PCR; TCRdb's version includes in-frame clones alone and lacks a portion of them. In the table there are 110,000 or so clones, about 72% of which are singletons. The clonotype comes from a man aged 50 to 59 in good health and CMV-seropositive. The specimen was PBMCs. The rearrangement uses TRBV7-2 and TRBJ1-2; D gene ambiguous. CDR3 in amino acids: CASSLDNRGTGYTF. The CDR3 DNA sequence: TGTGCCAGCAGCTTAGATAATCGTGGCACGGGCTACACCTTC.